These 7 T cell receptor beta chains originate from one sample sequenced in a study of spatial heterogeneity in lung cancer. Study-level results: The number of expanded tumor alpha and beta chains correlated with mutation number.

No antigens are known for them. Noted time point: sample taken at primary tumor resection. TCRdb itself ran the 5' RACE reads through MiXCR, one entry per CDR3 protein. The sample carries 2,800 or so distinct CDR3 sequences, 45% to 55% recorded once. Here the sequenced sample was lung tumor tissue, taken at surgery. The receptors were gathered from a male donor with early-stage non-small cell lung cancer.

The rearrangement joins TRBV4-3 to TRBJ1-6; D remains unclear. This CDR3 has 13 amino acids. Looked up from germline, CDR1 is LGHNA and CDR2 is YSLEER. Trimming removed 1 base from V and 6 bases from J, with 4 bases in between. The CDR3 loop is CASSQVGNSPLHF. The CDR3 DNA sequence: TGCGCCAGCAGCCAAGTGGGTAATTCACCCCTCCACTTT.

The chain recombines TRBV6-1 with TRBJ2-3; D remains unclear. V gave up 0 bases and J gave up 2 bases, with 6 bases separating them. The CDR3 extends over 14 amino acids. From germline, CDR1 is MNHNS and CDR2 SASEGT. The CDR3 sequence: CASSEARPTDTQYF. DNA of the CDR3: TGTGCCAGCAGTGAAGCGAGACCCACAGATACGCAGTATTTT.

The chain recombines TRBV5-1 with TRBJ2-5; TRBD2 agrees at 8 bases. J gave up 4 bases and V 2 bases, and 10 bases lay outside the gene matches. This CDR3 spans 16 amino acids. Germline values: CDR1 SGHRS, CDR2 YFSETQ. The chain's CDR3 is CASSFGASGRAETQYF. CDR3 sequence (DNA): TGCGCCAGCAGCTTCGGGGCTAGCGGGCGAGCAGAGACCCAGTACTTC.

This clonotype showed up just once. The gene calls are TRBV20-1 and TRBJ1-1; 7 nucleotides agree with TRBD1. CDR1 is DFQATT and CDR2 is SNEGSKA in the germline V gene (reference sequence). This CDR3 spans 14 amino acids. J was trimmed by 4 bases and V by 5 bases; bases with no gene match: 10. The CDR3 is CSASGQIMSTEAFF. CDR3 DNA: TGCAGTGCTTCGGGACAGATCATGAGCACTGAAGCTTTCTTT.

This chain joins TRBV5-1 and TRBJ2-7; D possibly corresponds to TRBD1 (7 bases). There are 15 residues in the CDR3. Germline V gene lookup returns CDR1 SGHRS and CDR2 YFSETQ. Trimming stripped 0 bases from V and 2 bases from J, with 12 bases between. DNA of the CDR3: TGCGCCAGCAGCTTGGTCTCAGGGGGGACCTACGAGCAGTACTTC. This codes for CASSLVSGGTYEQYF.

This clonotype is large by share. The chain employs TRBV7-3 and TRBJ2-5; no definite D call. The V and J ends lost 4 bases and 5 bases respectively, with 20 bases between them. This CDR3 has 16 residues. Germline V CDR1 and CDR2: SGHTA, FQGTGA. The CDR3 sequence: CASSSGPPKMGETQYF. The CDR3 region has the DNA TGTGCCAGCAGCTCCGGGCCCCCTAAGATGGGTGAGACCCAGTACTTC.

By share, this clonotype counts as medium-sized. This rearrangement joins TRBV7-6 to TRBJ2-3; 9 bases agree with TRBD1. V lost 3 bases to trimming and J lost 4 bases; unmatched junction nucleotides: 11. Per the germline V gene, CDR1 is SGHVS and CDR2 is FNYEAQ. CDR3 length: 17 residues. This chain's CDR3 is CASSFAYRGRGADTQYF. DNA for the CDR3: TGTGCCAGCAGCTTTGCCTACAGGGGGCGCGGCGCAGATACGCAGTATTTT.